This entry lists 16 T cell receptor beta chains sequenced from one sample in a study of blood T cell repertoires in COVID-19. Produced via immunoSEQ multiplex PCR; TCRdb's table is partial and in-frame only. The data hold some 54,000 clones, with 81% observed a single time. The sample comprised peripheral blood. These receptors all stem from a woman at least 80 years old with COVID-19, enrolled during active disease.

The chain has TRBV2 and TRBJ1-1; tentative D call: TRBD1 (6 bases). This CDR3 is built from 13 residues. CDR1 and CDR2 (germline): SNHLY, FYNNEI. V gave up 7 bases and J gave up 1 base, with 10 bases separating them. The CDR3 DNA follows: TGTGCCAGCACAGGGGCGGCGAACACTGAAGCTTTCTTT. Protein product: CASTGAANTEAFF.

CDR3 nucleotide sequence: TGTGCCAGCAGCCAAGATCTATCCAGGGGCACTGAAGCTTTCTTT. Encoded protein: CASSQDLSRGTEAFF. The chain recombines TRBV14 with TRBJ1-1; D is possibly TRBD1 (6 bases). Germline V gene data show CDR1 as SGHDN and CDR2 as FVKESK. The V and J ends lost 0 bases and 4 bases respectively, with 12 bases between them. CDR3 length equals 15 residues.

The chain employs TRBV7-6 and TRBJ2-3; 7 bases agree with TRBD2. V dropped 4 bases and J dropped 5; count of bases not matched to a gene: 24. The CDR3 is made up of 20 amino acids. The germline V gene encodes CDR1 SGHVS and CDR2 FNYEAQ. This chain's CDR3 is CASSSRGGRGRAGSGDTQYF. For the CDR3, the DNA is TGTGCCAGCAGCTCTAGAGGTGGTCGAGGGAGGGCCGGATCGGGAGATACGCAGTATTTT.

This clone was recorded a few times. The chain uses TRBV19 and TRBJ2-7; 8 bases map to TRBD2. CDR3 length equals 14 residues. Germline V gene lookup returns CDR1 LNHDA and CDR2 SQIVND (reference sequence). Trimming removed 5 bases from V and 3 bases from J; junction bases left unmatched: 6. DNA for the CDR3: TGTGCCAGTAGTCTGGTTAGCGGGAACTACGAGCAGTACTTC. It translates to CASSLVSGNYEQYF.

This CDR3 reads CASSPPGLAAVGAQYF. DNA for the CDR3: TGTGCCAGCAGTCCTCCGGGACTAGCGGCTGTCGGAGCGCAGTATTTT. The rearrangement links TRBV28 to TRBJ2-3; TRBD2 aligns across 11 bases. The ends lost 5 bases at V and 10 bases at J; junction bases unmatched: 14. This CDR3 spans 16 amino acids. The germline gives CDR1 MDHEN, CDR2 SYDVKM.

This chain connects TRBV9 to TRBJ1-4, with unresolved D. This CDR3 has 14 residues. V was shortened by 0 bases and J by 0 bases, with 3 bases between the two germline ends. CDR1 is SGDLS, CDR2 YYNGEE, per germline. CDR3 sequence reads: CASSVGATNEKLFF. The CDR3 DNA is TGTGCCAGCAGCGTAGGCGCAACTAATGAAAAACTGTTTTTT.

The V gene is TRBV11-3, the J gene TRBJ2-7, with 12 bases that match TRBD2. The CDR3 totals 14 residues. Germline trimming cut 1 base from V and 5 bases from J; bases unmatched to any gene: 0. Germline loops: CDR1 SGHNT, CDR2 YENEEA. CDR3 sequence: CASSLGLAGDEQYF. DNA for the CDR3: TGTGCCAGCAGCTTAGGACTAGCGGGAGACGAGCAGTACTTC.

The V gene is TRBV20-1, the J gene TRBJ1-5; TRBD1 matches at 7 bases. V dropped 3 bases and J dropped 0; count of bases not matched to a gene: 11. The CDR3 is 17 residues long. From germline, CDR1 is DFQATT and CDR2 SNEGSKA (reference sequence). The CDR3 loop reads CSASVTGFEVSNQPQHF. The CDR3, as DNA: TGCAGTGCTAGTGTGACAGGGTTTGAAGTTAGCAATCAGCCCCAGCATTTT.

CDR3: CAWSVSGGVTDTQYF. CDR3 sequence (DNA): TGTGCCTGGAGTGTCTCAGGGGGAGTCACAGATACGCAGTATTTT. V usage is TRBV30 and J usage is TRBJ2-3; 7 bases map to TRBD1. Unmatched junction bases numbered 5, after V lost 0 bases and J lost 2 bases. This CDR3 is 15 amino acids long. From germline, CDR1 is GTSNPN and CDR2 SVGIG (reference sequence).

The chain couples TRBV2 to TRBJ2-2; 8 bases are shared with TRBD2. V gave up 2 bases and J gave up 5 bases; unmatched junction bases: 16. CDR3 length: 19 residues. Germline CDR1 and CDR2: SNHLY and FYNNEI. CDR3 DNA sequence: TGTGCCAGCAGTGAATCGAGGGGTTTGATGGCTAGCGGGACCGGGGAGCTGTTTTTT. This codes for CASSESRGLMASGTGELFF.

The chain links TRBV5-4 to TRBJ2-5, with unresolved D. Germline assignment: CDR1 SGHNT and CDR2 YYREEE (reference sequence). V dropped 1 base and J dropped 5 bases, with 12 bases sitting between them. CDR3 length: 14 amino acids. CDR3 coding DNA: TGTGCCAGCAGCTTGTATCACAGTCGCGAGACCCAGTACTTC. This translates into CASSLYHSRETQYF.

This clone was counted only a few times. The chain employs TRBV19 and TRBJ2-1; the D gene is possibly TRBD2 (5 bases). This CDR3 region has 15 residues. The V end was cut by 2 bases, the J end by 2 bases, with 10 bases between. Germline-derived CDR1 and CDR2 are LNHDA and SQIVND (reference sequence). The CDR3 sequence: CASSIPGSTYNEQFF. CDR3 bases: TGTGCCAGTAGTATACCGGGATCGACCTACAATGAGCAGTTCTTC.

This clone was detected many times. The V and J genes are TRBV5-1 and TRBJ2-7; 10 nucleotides match TRBD1. This CDR3 has 15 residues. Germline trimming cut 6 bases from V and 4 bases from J; bases unmatched to any gene: 10. Germline assignment: CDR1 SGHRS and CDR2 YFSETQ. CDR3 residues: CASNQAGTGAYEQYF. The CDR3, as DNA: TGCGCCAGCAACCAAGCCGGGACAGGGGCGTACGAGCAGTACTTC.

The chain employs TRBV7-2 and TRBJ2-5; 9 bases map to TRBD2. The CDR3 is 14 residues long. In germline, CDR1 is SGHTA, CDR2 FQGNSA. Losses at the gene ends were 4 bases for V and 7 bases for J; bases not matched to a gene: 7. The CDR3 DNA reads TGTGCCAGCAGCTCATGGCCGCGGGAGGGGACCCAGTACTTC. It yields the protein CASSSWPREGTQYF.

The genes are TRBV7-6 and TRBJ2-3; D gene unclear. The germline gives CDR1 SGHVS, CDR2 FNYEAQ. Trimming shortened V by 5 bases and J by 3 bases, and 15 bases separated the two germline ends. The CDR3 extends over 15 amino acids. The CDR3 region is CASSELQKRTDTQYF. CDR3 in DNA: TGTGCCAGCAGCGAGCTTCAGAAGAGGACAGATACGCAGTATTTT.

The chain is built from TRBV4-1 and TRBJ1-1, with TRBD1 matching 7 bases. V was pared by 1 base and J by 4 bases, with 6 bases of the junction left unmatched. Germline V lookup: CDR1 MGHRA, CDR2 YSYEKL. The CDR3 extends over 15 amino acids. Here the CDR3 DNA reads TGCGCCAGCAGCCAAGCCAGGGGGAGTAGCACTGAAGCTTTCTTT. It is translated as CASSQARGSSTEAFF.